This TCR beta chain was profiled in a study of blood T cells in healthy people across ages. The germline CDR1 and CDR2 sequences are KGHDR and SFDVKD. This CDR3 has 17 amino acids. V was clipped by 5 bases and J by 1 base; unmatched bases: 3. PCR was performed a second time for about 7 to 12 cycles using a sample-barcoded 5' primer and a J-beta primer mix. One entry per CDR3 protein, called by TCRdb with MiXCR from the 5' RACE reads. The repertoire consists of some 760,000 distinct CDR3 sequences, with more than 20% occurring once and the leading ten covering under 4.5%. This same sample was also part of a study on T cells of mothers and their children.

Material: blood. V is TRBV24-1 and J is TRBJ2-2; 13 positions match TRBD2. This receptor was taken from a boy younger than 18 in good health. This chain's CDR3 is CATSGTSGGVNTGELFF. CDR3 nucleotide sequence: TGTGCCACCAGTGGAACTAGCGGGGGGGTGAACACCGGGGAGCTGTTTTTT.